This T cell receptor beta chain derives from a study of blood T cells in healthy people across ages. The table lists this clonotype with a few counts. Its antigen is currently unknown. It was with a sample-barcoded 5' primer and a J-beta primer mix that a second PCR of roughly 7 to 12 cycles was run. Each cDNA molecule, via a template-switch adaptor with 12 random nucleotides, was tagged. From the 5' RACE reads, TCRdb called clonotypes with MiXCR, one entry per CDR3 protein. The table shows a few hundred thousand distinct CDR3 sequences, with 27% occurring only once. Regarding the study as a whole: The CMV status of each donor remained undetermined, and this could have confounded shifts in expanded clonotypes.

Material: blood. This TCR came from a woman in her 70s in good health.

In DNA form, the CDR3 reads TGTGCCAGCAGGCGGAACGCTTACAATGAGCAGTTCTTC. Encoded protein: CASRRNAYNEQFF. This chain uses TRBV27 with TRBJ2-1; no firm D call. CDR1 and CDR2 from the germline V gene are MNHEY and SMNVEV (reference sequence). V lost 6 bases to trimming and J lost 4 bases, with 10 bases between them. This CDR3 is built from 13 residues.